The clone carrying this T cell receptor (beta chain) was observed at least ten times. Antigen: not known. The sample comes from a study of neurological immune-mediated disorders. Findings of the study overall: CDR3 amino acid sequences of expanded clones were not shared across subjects, a result suggesting private repertoires in all groups. HTLV-1-associated myelopathy had the most TCR clonal expansion, while multiple sclerosis had the least, a level that fell below healthy controls.

With 10-nucleotide random UMIs, 5'RACE was used to make the cDNA. TCRdb analysed the 5' RACE reads with MiXCR anew, one entry per CDR3 protein. The sample includes 100,000 or so distinct CDR3 sequences, roughly 13% seen only once; the top ten take around 5%. CDR1 is MNHNS and CDR2 is SASEGT in the germline V gene. The CDR3 loop spans 14 amino acids. V was pared by 3 bases and J by 7 bases, with 13 bases between. As for time point: longitudinal time-point 2. A total of 2 million PBMCs stored at -80 degrees C provided the unsorted libraries. The receptor's source is a female donor with HTLV-1-associated myelopathy (HAM/TSP). The chain is built from TRBV6-1 and TRBJ2-1; D not resolved. The sample taken for sequencing was PBMCs. The CDR3 reads CASSDRAEKNEQFF. The CDR3 DNA sequence: TGTGCCAGCAGTGACCGGGCAGAGAAGAATGAGCAGTTCTTC.